What follows is one T cell receptor beta chain and its context. This record belongs to a study of blood T cell repertoires in COVID-19. CDR1 is SGHVS, CDR2 FQNEAQ, per germline. This CDR3 is built from 16 residues. V lost 0 bases, J lost 0 bases, and 8 bases lay in between. Using immunoSEQ multiplex PCR, the repertoire was profiled, and TCRdb retains in-frame clones only, with some absent. This table has 40,000 to 45,000 clones, over 90% appearing once. The clonotype originates from a human donor in a cohort sampled during active COVID-19. J is TRBJ1-4 and V is TRBV7-8; perhaps TRBD1 as D (5 bases). The sequencing input was peripheral blood. This CDR3 reads CASSLALTATNEKLFF. CDR3 DNA: TGTGCCAGCAGCTTAGCGTTGACAGCAACTAATGAAAAACTGTTTTTT.